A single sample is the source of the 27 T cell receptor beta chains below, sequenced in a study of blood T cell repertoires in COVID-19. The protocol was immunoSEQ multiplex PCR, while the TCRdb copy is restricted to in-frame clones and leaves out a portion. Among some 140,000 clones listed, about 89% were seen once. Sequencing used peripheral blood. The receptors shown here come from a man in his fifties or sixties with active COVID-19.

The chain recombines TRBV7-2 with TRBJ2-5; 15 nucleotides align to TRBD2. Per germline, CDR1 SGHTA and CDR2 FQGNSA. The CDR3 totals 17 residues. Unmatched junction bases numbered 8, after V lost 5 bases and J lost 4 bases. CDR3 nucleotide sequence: TGTGCCAGCAGCCTCAGGACTAGCGGGGGGGCCGGAGAGACCCAGTACTTC. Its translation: CASSLRTSGGAGETQYF. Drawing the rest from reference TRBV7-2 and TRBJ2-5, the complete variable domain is GAGVSQSPSNKVTEKGKDVELRCDPISGHTALYWYRQSLGQGLEFLIYFQGNSAPDKSGLPSDRFSAERTGGSVSTLTIQRTQQEDSAVYLCASSLRTSGGAGETQYFGPGTRLLVL.

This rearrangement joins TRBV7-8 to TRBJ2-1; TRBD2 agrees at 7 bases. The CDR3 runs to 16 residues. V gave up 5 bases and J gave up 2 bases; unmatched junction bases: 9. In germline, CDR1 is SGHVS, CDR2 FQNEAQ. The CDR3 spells CASSPSGTTTYNEQFF. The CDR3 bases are TGTGCCAGCAGCCCTAGTGGGACTACCACCTACAATGAGCAGTTCTTC.

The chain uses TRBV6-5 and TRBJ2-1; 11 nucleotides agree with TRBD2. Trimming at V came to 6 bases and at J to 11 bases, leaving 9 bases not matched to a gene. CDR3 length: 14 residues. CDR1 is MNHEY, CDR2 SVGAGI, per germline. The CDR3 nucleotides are TGTGCCAGCAGAGGGACTAGCGGTTTCGGGCAGCAGTTCTTC. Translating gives CASRGTSGFGQQFF.

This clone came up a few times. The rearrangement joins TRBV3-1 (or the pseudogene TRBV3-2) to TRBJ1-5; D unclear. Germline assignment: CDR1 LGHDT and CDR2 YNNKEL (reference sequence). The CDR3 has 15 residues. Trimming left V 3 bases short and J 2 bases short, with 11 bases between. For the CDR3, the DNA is TGTGCCAGCAGCCATGGAGGGTTGGGCAATCAGCCCCAGCATTTT. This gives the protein CASSHGGLGNQPQHF.

CDR3 loop: CASSLGQDNEQFF. In DNA form, the CDR3 reads TGTGCCAGCAGCCTTGGACAGGACAATGAGCAGTTCTTC. V is TRBV12-3 or TRBV12-4 and J is TRBJ2-1, with 7 bases fitting TRBD1. This CDR3 spans 13 amino acids. The junction had 4 bases not matched to a gene; V was cut back by 6 bases and J by 5 bases.

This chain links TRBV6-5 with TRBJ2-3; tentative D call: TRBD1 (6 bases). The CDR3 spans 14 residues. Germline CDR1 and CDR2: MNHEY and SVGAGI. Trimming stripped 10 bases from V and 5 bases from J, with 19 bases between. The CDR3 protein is CAKRQETGLDTQYF. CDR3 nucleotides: TGTGCCAAACGACAGGAGACTGGGCTAGATACGCAGTATTTT.

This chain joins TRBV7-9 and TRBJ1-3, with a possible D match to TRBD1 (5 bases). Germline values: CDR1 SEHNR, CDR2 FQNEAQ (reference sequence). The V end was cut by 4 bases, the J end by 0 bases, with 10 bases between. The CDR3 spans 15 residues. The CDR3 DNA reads TGTGCCAGCAGCTCGGCAGGGTCCTCTGGAAACACCATATATTTT. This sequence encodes CASSSAGSSGNTIYF.

The CDR3 coding sequence is TGCGCCAGCAGCTTGGGTCTACTAGCGGGGGGACAAGAGACCCAGTACTTC. Translated, it gives CASSLGLLAGGQETQYF. V usage is TRBV5-1 and J usage is TRBJ2-5; TRBD2 agrees at 12 bases. The germline V gene encodes CDR1 SGHRS and CDR2 YFSETQ. With 0 bases clipped from V and 2 bases from J, the junction kept 5 bases outside the gene matches. CDR3 length: 17 amino acids.

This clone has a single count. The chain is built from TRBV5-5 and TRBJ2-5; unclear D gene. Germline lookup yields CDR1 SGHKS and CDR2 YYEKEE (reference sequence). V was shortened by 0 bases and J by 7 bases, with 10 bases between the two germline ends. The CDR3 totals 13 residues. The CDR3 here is CASSLATERTQYF. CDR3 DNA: TGTGCCAGCAGCTTGGCCACAGAAAGGACCCAGTACTTC. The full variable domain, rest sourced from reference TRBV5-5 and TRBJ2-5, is DAGVTQSPTHLIKTRGQQVTLRCSPISGHKSVSWYQQVLGQGPQFIFQYYEKEERGRGNFPDRFSARQFPNYSSELNVNALLLGDSALYLCASSLATERTQYFGPGTRLLVL.

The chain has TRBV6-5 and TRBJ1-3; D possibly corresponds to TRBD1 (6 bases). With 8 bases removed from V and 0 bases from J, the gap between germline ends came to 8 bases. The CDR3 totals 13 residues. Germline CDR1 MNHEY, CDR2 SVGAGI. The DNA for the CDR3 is TGTGCCAGCTCCAGGGGCTCTGGAAACACCATATATTTT. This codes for CASSRGSGNTIYF.

The DNA for the CDR3 is TGTGCCAGCGGCGAGGGAGGGGGTGGCTACACCTTC. This gives the protein CASGEGGGGYTF. This sequence joins TRBV12-3 or TRBV12-4 and TRBJ1-2; D is perhaps TRBD1 (6 bases). This CDR3 is 12 amino acids long. V lost 8 bases and J lost 7, with 14 bases in between.

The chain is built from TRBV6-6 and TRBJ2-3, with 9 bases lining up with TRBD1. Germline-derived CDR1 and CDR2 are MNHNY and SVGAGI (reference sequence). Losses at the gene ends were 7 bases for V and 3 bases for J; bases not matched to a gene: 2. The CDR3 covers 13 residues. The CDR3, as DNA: TGTGCCAGCACCGGGACAGGGACAGATACGCAGTATTTT. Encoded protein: CASTGTGTDTQYF.

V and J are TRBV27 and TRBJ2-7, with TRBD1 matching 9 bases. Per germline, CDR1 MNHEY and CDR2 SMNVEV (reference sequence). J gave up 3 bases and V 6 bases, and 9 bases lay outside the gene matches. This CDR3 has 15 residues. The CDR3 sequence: CASSPLGTGYYEQYF. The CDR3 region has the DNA TGTGCCAGCAGCCCTCTCGGGACAGGGTACTACGAGCAGTACTTC.

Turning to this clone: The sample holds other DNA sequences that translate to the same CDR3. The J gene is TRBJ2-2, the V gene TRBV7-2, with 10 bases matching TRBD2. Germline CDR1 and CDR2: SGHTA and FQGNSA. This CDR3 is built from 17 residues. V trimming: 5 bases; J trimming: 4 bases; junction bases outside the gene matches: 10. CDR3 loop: CASSPHSGGAGTGELFF. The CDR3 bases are TGTGCCAGCAGCCCCCACAGCGGGGGGGCGGGCACCGGGGAGCTGTTTTTT.

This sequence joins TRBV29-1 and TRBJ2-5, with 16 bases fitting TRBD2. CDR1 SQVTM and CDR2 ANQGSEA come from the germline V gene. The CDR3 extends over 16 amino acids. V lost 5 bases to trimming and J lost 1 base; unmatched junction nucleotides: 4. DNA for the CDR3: TGCAGCGTTCCGGGACTAGCGGGGGGGACCCAAGAGACCCAGTACTTC. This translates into CSVPGLAGGTQETQYF.

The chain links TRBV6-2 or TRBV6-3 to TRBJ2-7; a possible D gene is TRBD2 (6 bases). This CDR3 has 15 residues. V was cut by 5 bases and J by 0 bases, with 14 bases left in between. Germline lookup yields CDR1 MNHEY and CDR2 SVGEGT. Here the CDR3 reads CASSEEGLTSYEQYF. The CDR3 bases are TGTGCCAGCAGTGAGGAGGGACTCACCTCCTACGAGCAGTACTTC.

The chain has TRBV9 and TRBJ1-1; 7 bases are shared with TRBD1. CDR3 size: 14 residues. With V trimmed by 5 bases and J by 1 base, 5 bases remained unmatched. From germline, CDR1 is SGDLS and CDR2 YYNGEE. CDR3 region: CASRWGQTNTEAFF. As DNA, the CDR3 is TGTGCCAGCAGGTGGGGACAGACGAACACTGAAGCTTTCTTT.

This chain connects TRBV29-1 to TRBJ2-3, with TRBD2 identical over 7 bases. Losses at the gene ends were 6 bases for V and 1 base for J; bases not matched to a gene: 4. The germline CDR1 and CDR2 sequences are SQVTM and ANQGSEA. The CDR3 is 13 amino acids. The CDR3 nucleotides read TGCAGCGTGTCCCGGGGGGGCACAGATACGCAGTATTTT. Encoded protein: CSVSRGGTDTQYF.

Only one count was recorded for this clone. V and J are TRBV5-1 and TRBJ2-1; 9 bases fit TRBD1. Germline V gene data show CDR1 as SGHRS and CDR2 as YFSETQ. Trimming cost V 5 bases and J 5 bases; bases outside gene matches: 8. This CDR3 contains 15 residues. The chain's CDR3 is CASSPGTGRHNEQFF. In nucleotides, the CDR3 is TGCGCCAGCAGTCCCGGGACAGGGCGTCACAATGAGCAGTTCTTC.

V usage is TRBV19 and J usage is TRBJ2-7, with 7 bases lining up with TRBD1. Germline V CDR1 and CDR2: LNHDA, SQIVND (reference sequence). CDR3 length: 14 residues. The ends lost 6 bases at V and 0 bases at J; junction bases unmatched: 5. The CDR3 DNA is TGTGCCAGTAGATCGACAGGGCTCTCCTACGAGCAGTACTTC. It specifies CASRSTGLSYEQYF.

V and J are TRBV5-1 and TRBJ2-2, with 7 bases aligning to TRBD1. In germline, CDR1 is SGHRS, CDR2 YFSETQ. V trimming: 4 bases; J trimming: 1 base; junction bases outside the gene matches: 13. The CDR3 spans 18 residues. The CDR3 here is CASSPWDRKIENTGELFF. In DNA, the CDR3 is TGCGCCAGCAGCCCCTGGGACAGAAAAATAGAGAACACCGGGGAGCTGTTTTTT.

The CDR3 coding sequence is TGTGCCAGCAGCCCCGGGGGATTTAGCAATCAGCCCCAGCATTTT. It encodes CASSPGGFSNQPQHF. V gene TRBV5-6 combines with J gene TRBJ1-5; tentatively, D is TRBD1 (5 bases). Germline CDR1 reads SGHDT; CDR2 reads YYEEEE. This CDR3 has 15 residues. Trimming shortened V by 4 bases and J by 0 bases, and 11 bases separated the two germline ends.

The CDR3 nucleotides are TGTGCCAGCAGCTTAGGGGGGCCGGTGTCTAATGAAAAACTGTTTTTT. It specifies CASSLGGPVSNEKLFF. The rearrangement links TRBV7-2 to TRBJ1-4; the D gene is possibly TRBD1 (6 bases). CDR3 length: 16 residues. Germline CDR1 reads SGHTA; CDR2 reads FQGNSA. V gave up 1 base and J gave up 3 bases, with 12 bases separating them.

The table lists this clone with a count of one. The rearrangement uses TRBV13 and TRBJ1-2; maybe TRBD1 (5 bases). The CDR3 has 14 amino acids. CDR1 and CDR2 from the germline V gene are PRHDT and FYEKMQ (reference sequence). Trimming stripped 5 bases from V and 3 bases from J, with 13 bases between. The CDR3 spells CASSLRGIDYGYTF. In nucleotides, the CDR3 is TGTGCCAGCAGCCTCCGGGGGATCGACTATGGCTACACCTTC.

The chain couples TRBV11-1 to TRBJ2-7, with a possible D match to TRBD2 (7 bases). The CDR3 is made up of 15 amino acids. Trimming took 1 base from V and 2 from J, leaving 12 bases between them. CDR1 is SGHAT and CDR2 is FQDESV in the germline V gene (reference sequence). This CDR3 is CASSLGGGGTYEQYF. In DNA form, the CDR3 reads TGTGCCAGCAGCTTAGGAGGGGGGGGAACCTACGAGCAGTACTTC.

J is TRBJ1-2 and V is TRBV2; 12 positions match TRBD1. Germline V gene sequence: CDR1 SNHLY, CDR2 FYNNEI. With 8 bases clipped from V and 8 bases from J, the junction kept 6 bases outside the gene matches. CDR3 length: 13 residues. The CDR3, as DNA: TGTGCCAGCCGGGGGACAGGGGGCGCAGGCTACACCTTC. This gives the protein CASRGTGGAGYTF.

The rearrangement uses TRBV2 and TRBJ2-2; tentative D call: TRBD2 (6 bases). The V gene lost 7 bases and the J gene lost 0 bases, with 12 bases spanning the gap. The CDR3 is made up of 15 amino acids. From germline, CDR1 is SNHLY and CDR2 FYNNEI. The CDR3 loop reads CASKSLASNTGELFF. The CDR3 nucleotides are TGTGCCAGCAAGAGTCTAGCGTCGAACACCGGGGAGCTGTTTTTT.